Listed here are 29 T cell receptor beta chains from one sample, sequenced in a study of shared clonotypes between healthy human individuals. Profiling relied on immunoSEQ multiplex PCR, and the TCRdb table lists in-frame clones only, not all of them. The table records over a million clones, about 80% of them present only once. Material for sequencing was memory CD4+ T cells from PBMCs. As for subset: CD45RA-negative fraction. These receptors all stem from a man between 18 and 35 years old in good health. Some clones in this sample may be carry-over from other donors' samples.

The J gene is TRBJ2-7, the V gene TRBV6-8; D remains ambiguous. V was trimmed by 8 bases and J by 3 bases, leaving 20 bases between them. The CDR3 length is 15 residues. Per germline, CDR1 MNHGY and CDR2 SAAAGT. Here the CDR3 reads CASHVVVTPFYEQYF. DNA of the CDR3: TGTGCCAGCCACGTCGTAGTAACTCCTTTCTACGAGCAGTACTTC.

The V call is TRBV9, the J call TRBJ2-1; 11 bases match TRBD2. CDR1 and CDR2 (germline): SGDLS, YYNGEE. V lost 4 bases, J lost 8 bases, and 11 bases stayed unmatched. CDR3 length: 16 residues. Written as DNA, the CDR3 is TGTGCCAGCAGCCCGAGAATAGCGGGAGGGCCCCATGAGCAGTTCTTC. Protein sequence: CASSPRIAGGPHEQFF.

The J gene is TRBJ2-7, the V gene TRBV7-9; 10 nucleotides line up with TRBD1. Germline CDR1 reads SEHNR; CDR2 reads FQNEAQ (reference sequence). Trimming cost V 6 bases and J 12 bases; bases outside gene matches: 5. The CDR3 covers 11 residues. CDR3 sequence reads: CASRRQGAMYF. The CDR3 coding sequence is TGTGCCAGCAGGCGACAGGGGGCGATGTACTTC. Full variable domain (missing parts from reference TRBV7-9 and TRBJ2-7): DTGVSQNPRHKITKRGQNVTFRCDPISEHNRLYWYRQTLGQGPEFLTYFQNEAQLEKSRLLSDRFSAERPKGSFSTLEIQRTEQGDSAMYLCASRRQGAMYFGPGTRLTVT.

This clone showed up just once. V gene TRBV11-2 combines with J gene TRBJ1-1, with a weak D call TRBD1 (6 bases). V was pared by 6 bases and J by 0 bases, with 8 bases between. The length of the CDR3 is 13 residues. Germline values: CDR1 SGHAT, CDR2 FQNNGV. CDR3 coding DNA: TGTGCCAGCAGAAGGGGGTTGAACACTGAAGCTTTCTTT. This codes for CASRRGLNTEAFF.

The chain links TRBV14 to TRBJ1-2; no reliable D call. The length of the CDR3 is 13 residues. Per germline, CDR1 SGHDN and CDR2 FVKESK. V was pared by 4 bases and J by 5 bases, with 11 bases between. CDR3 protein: CASSPLREYGYTF. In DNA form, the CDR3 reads TGTGCCAGCAGCCCATTAAGGGAATATGGCTACACCTTC. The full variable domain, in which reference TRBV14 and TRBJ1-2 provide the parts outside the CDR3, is EAGVTQFPSHSVIEKGQTVTLRCDPISGHDNLYWYRRVMGKEIKFLLHFVKESKQDESGMPNNRFLAERTGGTYSTLKVQPAELEDSGVYFCASSPLREYGYTFGSGTRLTVV.

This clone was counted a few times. For the CDR3, the DNA is TGTGCCAGCAGCGTCGGGGGGAGCTTTGGTAGCACTGAAGCTTTCTTT. It encodes CASSVGGSFGSTEAFF. The V gene is TRBV9, the J gene TRBJ1-1; weak D call: TRBD1 (5 bases). V was trimmed by 2 bases and J by 4 bases, leaving 18 bases between them. Germline CDR1 SGDLS, CDR2 YYNGEE. This CDR3 comprises 16 residues. Full variable domain (remainder filled in from reference TRBV9 and TRBJ1-1): DSGVTQTPKHLITATGQRVTLRCSPRSGDLSVYWYQQSLDQGLQFLIQYYNGEERAKGNILERFSAQQFPDLHSELNLSSLELGDSALYFCASSVGGSFGSTEAFFGQGTRLTVV.

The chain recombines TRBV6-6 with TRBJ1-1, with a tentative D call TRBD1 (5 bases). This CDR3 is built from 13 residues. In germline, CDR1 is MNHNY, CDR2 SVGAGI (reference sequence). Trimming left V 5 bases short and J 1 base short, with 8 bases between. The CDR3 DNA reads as TGTGCCAGCAGTCCGGGGGGGAACACTGAAGCTTTCTTT. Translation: CASSPGGNTEAFF.

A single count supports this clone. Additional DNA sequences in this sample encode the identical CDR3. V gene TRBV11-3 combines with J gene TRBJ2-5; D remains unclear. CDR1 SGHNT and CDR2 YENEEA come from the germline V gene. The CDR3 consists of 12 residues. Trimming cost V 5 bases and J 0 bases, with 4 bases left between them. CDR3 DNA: TGTGCCAGCAGCCGAGACCAAGAGACCCAGTACTTC. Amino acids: CASSRDQETQYF.

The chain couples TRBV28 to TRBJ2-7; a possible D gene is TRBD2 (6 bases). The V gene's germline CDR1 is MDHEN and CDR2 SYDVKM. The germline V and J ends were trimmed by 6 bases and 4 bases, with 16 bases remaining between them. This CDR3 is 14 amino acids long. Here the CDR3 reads CASRGRGSPYEQYF. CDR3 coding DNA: TGTGCCAGCAGGGGCCGGGGGTCCCCGTACGAGCAGTACTTC.

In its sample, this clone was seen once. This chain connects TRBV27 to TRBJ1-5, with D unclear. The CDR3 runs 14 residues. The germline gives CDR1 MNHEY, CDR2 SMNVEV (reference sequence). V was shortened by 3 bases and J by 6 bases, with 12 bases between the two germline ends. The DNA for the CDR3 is TGTGCCAGCAGTTTGCGCTCCCCCGGTCAGCCCCAGCATTTT. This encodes CASSLRSPGQPQHF.

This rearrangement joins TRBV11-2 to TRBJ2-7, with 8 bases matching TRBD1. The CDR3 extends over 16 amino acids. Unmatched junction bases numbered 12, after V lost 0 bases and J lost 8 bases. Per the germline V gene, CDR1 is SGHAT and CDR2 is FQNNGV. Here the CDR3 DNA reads TGTGCCAGCAGCTTAGATCACCCCAGGACAGGGAACAAGCAGTACTTC. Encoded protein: CASSLDHPRTGNKQYF.

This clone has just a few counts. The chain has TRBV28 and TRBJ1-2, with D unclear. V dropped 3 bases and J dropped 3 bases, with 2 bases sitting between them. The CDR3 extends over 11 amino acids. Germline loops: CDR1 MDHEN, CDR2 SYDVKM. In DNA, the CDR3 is TGTGCCAGCAGTTTCGACTATGGCTACACCTTC. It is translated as CASSFDYGYTF.

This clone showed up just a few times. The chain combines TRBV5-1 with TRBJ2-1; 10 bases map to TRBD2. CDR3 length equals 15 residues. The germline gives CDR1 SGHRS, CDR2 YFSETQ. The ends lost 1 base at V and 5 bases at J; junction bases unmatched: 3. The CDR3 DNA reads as TGCGCCAGCAGCTTGACCACTAGCGGGGACAATGAGCAGTTCTTC. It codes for CASSLTTSGDNEQFF.

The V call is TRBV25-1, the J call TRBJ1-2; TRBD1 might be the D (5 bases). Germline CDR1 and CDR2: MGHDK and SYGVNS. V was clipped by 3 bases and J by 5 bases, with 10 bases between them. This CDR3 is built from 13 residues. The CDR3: CASSEGLTYGYTF. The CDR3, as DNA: TGTGCCAGCAGTGAGGGGCTCACTTATGGCTACACCTTC.

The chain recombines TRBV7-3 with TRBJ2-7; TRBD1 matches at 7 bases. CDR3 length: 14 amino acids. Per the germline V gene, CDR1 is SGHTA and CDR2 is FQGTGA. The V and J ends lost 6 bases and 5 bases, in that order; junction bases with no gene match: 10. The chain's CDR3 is CASSGDRVSNEQYF. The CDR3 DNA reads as TGTGCCAGCAGTGGAGACAGGGTCTCGAACGAGCAGTACTTC.

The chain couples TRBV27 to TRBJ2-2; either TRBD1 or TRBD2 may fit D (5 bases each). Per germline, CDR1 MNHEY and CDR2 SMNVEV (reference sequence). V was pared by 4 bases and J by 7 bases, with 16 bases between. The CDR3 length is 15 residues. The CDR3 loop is CASSSGPAGLGELFF. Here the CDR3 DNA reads TGTGCCAGCAGTTCGGGACCGGCCGGTCTCGGGGAGCTGTTTTTT.

CDR3 in amino acids: CASSHASGTFSYNEQFF. CDR3 DNA sequence: TGTGCCAGCAGCCACGCTAGCGGGACTTTCTCCTACAATGAGCAGTTCTTC. The V and J genes are TRBV4-2 and TRBJ2-1, with TRBD2 identical over 9 bases. This CDR3 contains 17 residues. V lost 3 bases and J lost 0; bases outside the gene matches: 6. The V gene's germline CDR1 is LGHNA and CDR2 YNFKEQ.

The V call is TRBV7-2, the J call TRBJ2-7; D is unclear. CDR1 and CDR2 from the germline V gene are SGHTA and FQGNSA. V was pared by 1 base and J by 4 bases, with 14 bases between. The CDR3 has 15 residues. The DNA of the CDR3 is TGTGCCAGCAGCTTAGTCGGAGTTAGCCAGTACGAGCAGTACTTC. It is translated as CASSLVGVSQYEQYF. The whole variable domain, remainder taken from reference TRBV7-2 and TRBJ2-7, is GAGVSQSPSNKVTEKGKDVELRCDPISGHTALYWYRQSLGQGLEFLIYFQGNSAPDKSGLPSDRFSAERTGGSVSTLTIQRTQQEDSAVYLCASSLVGVSQYEQYFGPGTRLTVT.

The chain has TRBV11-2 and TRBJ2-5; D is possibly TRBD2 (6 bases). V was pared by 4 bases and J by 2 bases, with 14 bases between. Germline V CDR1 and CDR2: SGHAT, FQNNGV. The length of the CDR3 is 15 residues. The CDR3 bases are TGTGCCAGCAGCTCCGCCGGGACTTTGCAAGAGACCCAGTACTTC. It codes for CASSSAGTLQETQYF.

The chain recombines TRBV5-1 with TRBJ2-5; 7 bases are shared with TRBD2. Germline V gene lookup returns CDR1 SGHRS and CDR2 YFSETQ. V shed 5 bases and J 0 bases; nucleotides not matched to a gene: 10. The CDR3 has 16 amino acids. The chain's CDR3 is CASSYNLGGYQETQYF. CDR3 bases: TGCGCCAGCAGTTATAACCTCGGGGGGTACCAAGAGACCCAGTACTTC.

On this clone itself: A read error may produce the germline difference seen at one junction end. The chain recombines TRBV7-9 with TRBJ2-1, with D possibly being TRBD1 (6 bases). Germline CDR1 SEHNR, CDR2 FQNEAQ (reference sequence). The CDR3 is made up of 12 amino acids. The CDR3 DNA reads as TGTGCCAGCAGCTCCCAGACAGGTCCACACCTCTTC. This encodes CASSSQTGPHLF.

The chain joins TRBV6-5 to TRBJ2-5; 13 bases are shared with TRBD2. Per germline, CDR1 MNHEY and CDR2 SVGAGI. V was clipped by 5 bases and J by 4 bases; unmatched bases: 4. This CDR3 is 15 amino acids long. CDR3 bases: TGTGCCAGCAGTACTAGCGGGAGGGCCGGAGAGACCCAGTACTTC. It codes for CASSTSGRAGETQYF.

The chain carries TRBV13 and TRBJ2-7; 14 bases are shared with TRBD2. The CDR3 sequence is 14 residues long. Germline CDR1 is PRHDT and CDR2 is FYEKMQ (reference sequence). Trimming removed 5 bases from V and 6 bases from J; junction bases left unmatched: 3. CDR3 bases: TGTGCCAGCAGCCGGACTAGCGGGAGGCCCGAGCAGTACTTC. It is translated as CASSRTSGRPEQYF.

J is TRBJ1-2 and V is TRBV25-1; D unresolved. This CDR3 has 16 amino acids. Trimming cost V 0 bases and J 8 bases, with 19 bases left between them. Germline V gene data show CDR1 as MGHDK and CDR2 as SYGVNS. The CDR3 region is CASSEYYREAEGGYTF. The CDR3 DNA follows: TGTGCCAGCAGTGAATATTATAGGGAGGCGGAGGGAGGCTACACCTTC.

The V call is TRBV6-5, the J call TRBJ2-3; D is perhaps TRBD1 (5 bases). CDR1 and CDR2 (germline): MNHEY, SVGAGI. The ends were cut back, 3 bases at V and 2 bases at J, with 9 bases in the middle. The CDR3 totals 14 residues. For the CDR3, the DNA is TGTGCCAGCAGTTATTACAGGTCCACAGATACGCAGTATTTT. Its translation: CASSYYRSTDTQYF.

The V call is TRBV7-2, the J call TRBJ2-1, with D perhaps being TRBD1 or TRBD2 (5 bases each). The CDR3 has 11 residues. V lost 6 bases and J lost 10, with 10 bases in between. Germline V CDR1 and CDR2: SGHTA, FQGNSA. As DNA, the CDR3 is TGTGCCAGCAGAAGGGACCTGGAGCAGTTCTTC. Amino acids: CASRRDLEQFF.

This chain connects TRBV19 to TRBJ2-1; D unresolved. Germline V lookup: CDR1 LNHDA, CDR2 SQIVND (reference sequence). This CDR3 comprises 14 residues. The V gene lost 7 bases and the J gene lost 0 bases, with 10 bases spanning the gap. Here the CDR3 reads CASTVKSSYNEQFF. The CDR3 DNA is TGTGCCAGTACCGTCAAGAGCTCCTACAATGAGCAGTTCTTC.

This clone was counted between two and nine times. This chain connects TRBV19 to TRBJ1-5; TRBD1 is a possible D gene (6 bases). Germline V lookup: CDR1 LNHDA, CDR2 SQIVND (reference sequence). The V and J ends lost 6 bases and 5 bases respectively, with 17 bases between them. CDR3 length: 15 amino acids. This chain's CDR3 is CASSREQGSDQPQHF. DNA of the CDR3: TGTGCCAGTAGCCGGGAACAGGGATCCGATCAGCCCCAGCATTTT.

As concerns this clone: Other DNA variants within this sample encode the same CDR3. The CDR3, as DNA: TGTGCCAGCAGTCTTAACACCGGGGAGCTGTTTTTT. Translation gives CASSLNTGELFF. The chain recombines TRBV5-4 with TRBJ2-2; D gene ambiguous. Germline V gene sequence: CDR1 SGHNT, CDR2 YYREEE (reference sequence). V lost 5 bases to trimming and J lost 2 bases, with 4 bases between them. The CDR3 is 12 residues long.